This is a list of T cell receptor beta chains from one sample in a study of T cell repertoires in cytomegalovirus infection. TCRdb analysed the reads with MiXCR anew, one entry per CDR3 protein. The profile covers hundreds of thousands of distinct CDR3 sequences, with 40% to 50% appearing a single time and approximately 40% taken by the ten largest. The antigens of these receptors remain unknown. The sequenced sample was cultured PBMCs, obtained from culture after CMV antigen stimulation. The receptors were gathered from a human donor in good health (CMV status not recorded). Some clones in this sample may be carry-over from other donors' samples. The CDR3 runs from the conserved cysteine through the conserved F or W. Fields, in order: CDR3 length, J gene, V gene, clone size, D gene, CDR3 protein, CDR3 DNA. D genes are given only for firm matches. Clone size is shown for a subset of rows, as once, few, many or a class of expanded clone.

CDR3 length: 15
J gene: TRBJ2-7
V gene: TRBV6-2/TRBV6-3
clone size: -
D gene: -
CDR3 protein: CASSYKFKETYEQYF
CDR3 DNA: TGTGCCAGCAGTTACAAATTCAAGGAGACCTACGAGCAGTACTTC

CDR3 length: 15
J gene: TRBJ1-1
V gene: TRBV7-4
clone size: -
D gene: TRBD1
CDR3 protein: CASSLAQGAGTEAFF
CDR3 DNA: TGTGCCAGCAGCTTAGCGCAGGGGGCAGGCACTGAAGCTTTCTTT

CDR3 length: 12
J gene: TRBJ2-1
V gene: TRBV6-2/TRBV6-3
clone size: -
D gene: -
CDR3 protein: CASSYQGLEEFF
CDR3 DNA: TGTGCCAGCAGTTACCAGGGGCTTGAGGAGTTCTTC

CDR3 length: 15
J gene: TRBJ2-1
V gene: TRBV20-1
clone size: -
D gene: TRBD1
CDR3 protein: CSAVMRNRGPDEQFF
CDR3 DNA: TGCAGTGCCGTAATGAGGAACAGGGGGCCTGATGAGCAGTTCTTC

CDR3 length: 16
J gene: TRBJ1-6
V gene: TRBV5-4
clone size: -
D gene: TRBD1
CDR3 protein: CASSPRDREYNSPLHF
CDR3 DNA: TGTGCCAGCAGCCCCCGGGACAGGGAGTATAATTCACCCCTCCACTTT

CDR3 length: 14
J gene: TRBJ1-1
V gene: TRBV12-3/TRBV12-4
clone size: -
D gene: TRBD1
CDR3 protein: CASGSTGALGEAFF
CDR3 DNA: TGTGCCAGCGGCTCGACAGGGGCCTTGGGTGAAGCTTTCTTT

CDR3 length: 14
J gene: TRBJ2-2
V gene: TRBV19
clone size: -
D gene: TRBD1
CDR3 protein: CASSLQTGVGGLFF
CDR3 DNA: TGTGCCAGTAGTCTACAGACAGGGGTCGGGGGGCTGTTTTTT

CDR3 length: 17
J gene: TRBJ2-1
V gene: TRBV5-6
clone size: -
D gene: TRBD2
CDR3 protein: CASSPAASGLRNNEQFF
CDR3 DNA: TGTGCCAGCAGCCCGGCGGCTAGCGGGCTGCGAAACAATGAGCAGTTCTTC

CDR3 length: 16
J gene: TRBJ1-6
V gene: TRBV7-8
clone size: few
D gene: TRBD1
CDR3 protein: CASSFTGEVGNSPLHF
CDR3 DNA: TGTGCCAGCAGCTTTACAGGGGAGGTGGGTAATTCACCCCTCCACTTT

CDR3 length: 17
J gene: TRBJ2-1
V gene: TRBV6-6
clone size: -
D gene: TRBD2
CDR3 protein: CASSPLGTSGYYNEQFF
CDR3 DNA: TGTGCCAGCAGCCCACTGGGGACTAGCGGGTATTACAATGAGCAGTTCTTC

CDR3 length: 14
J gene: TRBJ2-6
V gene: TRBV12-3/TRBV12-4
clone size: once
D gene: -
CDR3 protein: CASSPGRGANVLTF
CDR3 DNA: TGTGCCAGCAGCCCAGGGAGGGGGGCCAACGTCCTGACTTTC

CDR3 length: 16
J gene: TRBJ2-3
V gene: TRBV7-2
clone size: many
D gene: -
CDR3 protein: CASSLARGSDTDTQYF
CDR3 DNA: TGTGCCAGCAGCTTAGCGCGAGGTAGCGACACAGATACGCAGTATTTT

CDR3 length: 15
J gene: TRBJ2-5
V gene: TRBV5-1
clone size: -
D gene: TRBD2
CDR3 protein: CASSKLAGNQETQYF
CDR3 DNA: TGCGCCAGCAGCAAACTAGCGGGTAATCAAGAGACCCAGTACTTC

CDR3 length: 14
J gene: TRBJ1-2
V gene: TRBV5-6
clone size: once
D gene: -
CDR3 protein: CASSLTGSAYGYTF
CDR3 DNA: TGTGCCAGCAGCTTGACAGGGAGCGCCTATGGCTACACCTTC

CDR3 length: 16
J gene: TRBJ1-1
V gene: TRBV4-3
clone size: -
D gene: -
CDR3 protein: CASSQDRAAVNTEAFF
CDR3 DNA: TGCGCCAGCAGCCAAGATCGGGCAGCAGTGAACACTGAAGCTTTCTTT

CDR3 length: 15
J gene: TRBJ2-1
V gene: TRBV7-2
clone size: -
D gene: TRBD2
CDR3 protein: CASSLARGSPNEQFF
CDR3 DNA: TGTGCCAGCAGCTTAGCGCGCGGGAGCCCCAATGAGCAGTTCTTC

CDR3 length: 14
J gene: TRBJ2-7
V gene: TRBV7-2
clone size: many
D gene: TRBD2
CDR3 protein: CASSLGGGPYEQYF
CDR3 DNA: TGTGCCAGCAGCTTAGGCGGGGGACCCTACGAGCAGTACTTC

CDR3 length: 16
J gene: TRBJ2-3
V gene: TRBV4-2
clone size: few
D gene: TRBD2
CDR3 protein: CASSQGGGDTTDTQYF
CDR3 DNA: TGTGCCAGCAGCCAAGGCGGGGGGGACACCACAGATACGCAGTATTTT

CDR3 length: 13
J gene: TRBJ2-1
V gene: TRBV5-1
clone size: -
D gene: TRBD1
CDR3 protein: CASSWTGTNEQFF
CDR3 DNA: TGCGCCAGCAGTTGGACAGGAACAAATGAGCAGTTCTTC

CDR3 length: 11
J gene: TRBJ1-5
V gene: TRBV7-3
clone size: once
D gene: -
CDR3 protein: CASLRLDTQHF
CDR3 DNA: TGTGCCAGCCTGCGGTTAGATACGCAGCATTTT

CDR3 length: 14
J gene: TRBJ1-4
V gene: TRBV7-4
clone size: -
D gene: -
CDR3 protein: CASSLRQSSAKLFF
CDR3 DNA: TGTGCCAGCAGCTTAAGACAGTCGAGCGCTAAACTGTTTTTT

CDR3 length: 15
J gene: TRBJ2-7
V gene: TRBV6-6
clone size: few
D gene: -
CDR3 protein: CASTPWGQNFGEQYF
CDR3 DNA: TGTGCCAGCACTCCCTGGGGCCAAAACTTCGGCGAGCAGTACTTC

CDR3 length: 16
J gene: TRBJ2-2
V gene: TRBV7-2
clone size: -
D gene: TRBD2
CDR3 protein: CASSSTSGAGGGELFF
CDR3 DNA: TGTGCCAGCAGCTCGACTAGCGGGGCGGGGGGCGGGGAGCTGTTTTTT

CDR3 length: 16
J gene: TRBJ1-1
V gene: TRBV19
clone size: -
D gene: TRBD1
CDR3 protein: CASTKRDRGLNTEAFF
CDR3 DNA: TGTGCCAGTACTAAACGGGACAGGGGTCTGAACACTGAAGCTTTCTTT

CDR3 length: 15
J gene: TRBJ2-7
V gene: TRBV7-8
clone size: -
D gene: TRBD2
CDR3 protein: CASRRRSGGPYEQYF
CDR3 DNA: TGTGCCAGCAGGAGACGTAGCGGGGGCCCATACGAGCAGTACTTC

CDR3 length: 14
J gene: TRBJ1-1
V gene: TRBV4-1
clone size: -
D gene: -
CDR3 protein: CASSQDPGRTEAFF
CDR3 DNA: TGCGCCAGCAGCCAAGATCCGGGAAGGACTGAAGCTTTCTTT

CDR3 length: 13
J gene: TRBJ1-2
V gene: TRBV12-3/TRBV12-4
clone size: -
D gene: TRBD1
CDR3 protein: CASSLLAGGGYTF
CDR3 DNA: TGTGCCAGCAGTCTTTTGGCAGGGGGTGGCTACACCTTC

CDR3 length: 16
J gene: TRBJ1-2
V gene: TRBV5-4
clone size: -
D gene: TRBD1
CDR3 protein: CASSPGAGGSYYGYTF
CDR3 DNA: TGTGCCAGCAGCCCAGGGGCAGGGGGTTCCTACTATGGCTACACCTTC

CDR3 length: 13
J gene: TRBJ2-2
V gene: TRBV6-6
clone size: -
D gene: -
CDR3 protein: CASSETYTGELFF
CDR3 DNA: TGTGCCAGCTCTGAGACTTACACCGGGGAGCTGTTTTTT

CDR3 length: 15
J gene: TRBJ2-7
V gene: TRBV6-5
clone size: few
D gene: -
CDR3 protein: CASSYGRGDSYEQYF
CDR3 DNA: TGTGCCAGCAGTTACGGGCGGGGCGACTCCTACGAGCAGTACTTC

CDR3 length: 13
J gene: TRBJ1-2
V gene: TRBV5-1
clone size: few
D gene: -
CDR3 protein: CASSLNTGYGYTF
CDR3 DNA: TGCGCCAGCAGCTTAAACACCGGGTATGGCTACACCTTC

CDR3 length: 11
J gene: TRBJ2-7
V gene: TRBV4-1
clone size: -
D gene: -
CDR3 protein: CASSQGDEQYF
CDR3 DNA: TGCGCCAGCAGCCAAGGTGACGAGCAGTACTTC

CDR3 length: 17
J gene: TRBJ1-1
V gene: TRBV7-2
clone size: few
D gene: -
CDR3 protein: CASSLTPSGLGAEKAFF
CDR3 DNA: TGTGCCAGCAGCTTAACCCCGTCGGGATTGGGTGCCGAGAAAGCTTTCTTT

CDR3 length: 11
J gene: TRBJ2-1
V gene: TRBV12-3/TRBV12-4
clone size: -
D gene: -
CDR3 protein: CASSSSAKQFF
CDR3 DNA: TGTGCCAGCAGCTCTAGCGCCAAGCAGTTCTTC

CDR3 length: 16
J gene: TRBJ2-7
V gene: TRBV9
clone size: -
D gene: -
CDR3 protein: CASSARRDSSSYEQYF
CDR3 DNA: TGTGCCAGCAGCGCCCGCCGGGACTCGAGCTCCTACGAGCAGTACTTC

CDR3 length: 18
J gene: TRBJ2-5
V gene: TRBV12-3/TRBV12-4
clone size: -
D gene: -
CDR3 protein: CASRPAARGRGYQETQYF
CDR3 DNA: TGTGCCAGCAGACCGGCGGCTAGGGGGCGGGGGTACCAAGAGACCCAGTACTTC

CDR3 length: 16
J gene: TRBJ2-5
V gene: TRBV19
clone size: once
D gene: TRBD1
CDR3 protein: CASSIGDRGGQETQYF
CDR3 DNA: TGTGCCAGTAGTATTGGGGACAGGGGGGGCCAAGAGACCCAGTACTTC

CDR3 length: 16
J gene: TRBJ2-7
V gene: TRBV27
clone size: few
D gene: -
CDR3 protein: CASSLNPPEGGIEQYF
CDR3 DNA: TGTGCCAGCAGTTTAAATCCCCCTGAGGGGGGGATCGAGCAGTACTTC

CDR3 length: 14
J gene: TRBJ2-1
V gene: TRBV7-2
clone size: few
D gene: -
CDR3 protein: CASSYRQVGNEQFF
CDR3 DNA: TGTGCCAGCAGCTACCGACAGGTTGGGAATGAGCAGTTCTTC